This T cell receptor (beta chain) emerged from a study of shared clonotypes between healthy human individuals. The CDR3 runs to 15 residues. CDR1 SGHRS and CDR2 YFSETQ come from the germline V gene. V shed 6 bases and J 0 bases; nucleotides not matched to a gene: 5. Comment on this clone: The antigen remains unidentified.

Some clones are missing from TCRdb's copy, which holds only in-frame ones; the method was immunoSEQ multiplex PCR. The repertoire holds roughly 2,500,000 clones, with 93% as singletons. General observations from the study: An anticipated effect of sequencing depth on clonotype sharing among donors was recognized. Naive subsets, compared against memory subsets, generally had larger estimated richness values.

Sample: naive CD4+ T cells from PBMCs. Documented subset: CD45RA+ positively selected. The rearrangement links TRBV5-1 to TRBJ2-3; 9 bases line up with TRBD2. This receptor was obtained from a man younger than 30 in good health. Some clones in this sample may be carry-over from other donors' samples. This CDR3 is CASTPTSGSTDTQYF. DNA for the CDR3: TGCGCCAGCACTCCCACTAGCGGGAGCACAGATACGCAGTATTTT.